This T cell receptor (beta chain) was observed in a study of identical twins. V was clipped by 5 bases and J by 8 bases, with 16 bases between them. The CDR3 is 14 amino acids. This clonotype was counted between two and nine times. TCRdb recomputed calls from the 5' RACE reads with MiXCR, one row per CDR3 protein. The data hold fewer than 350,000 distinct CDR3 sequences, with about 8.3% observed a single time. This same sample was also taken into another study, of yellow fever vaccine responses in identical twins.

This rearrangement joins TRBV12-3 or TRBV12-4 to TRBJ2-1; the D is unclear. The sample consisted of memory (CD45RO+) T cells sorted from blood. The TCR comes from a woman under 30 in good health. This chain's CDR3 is CASSAQALSHEQFF. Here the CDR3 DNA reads TGTGCCAGCAGTGCACAAGCACTCAGTCATGAGCAGTTCTTC.